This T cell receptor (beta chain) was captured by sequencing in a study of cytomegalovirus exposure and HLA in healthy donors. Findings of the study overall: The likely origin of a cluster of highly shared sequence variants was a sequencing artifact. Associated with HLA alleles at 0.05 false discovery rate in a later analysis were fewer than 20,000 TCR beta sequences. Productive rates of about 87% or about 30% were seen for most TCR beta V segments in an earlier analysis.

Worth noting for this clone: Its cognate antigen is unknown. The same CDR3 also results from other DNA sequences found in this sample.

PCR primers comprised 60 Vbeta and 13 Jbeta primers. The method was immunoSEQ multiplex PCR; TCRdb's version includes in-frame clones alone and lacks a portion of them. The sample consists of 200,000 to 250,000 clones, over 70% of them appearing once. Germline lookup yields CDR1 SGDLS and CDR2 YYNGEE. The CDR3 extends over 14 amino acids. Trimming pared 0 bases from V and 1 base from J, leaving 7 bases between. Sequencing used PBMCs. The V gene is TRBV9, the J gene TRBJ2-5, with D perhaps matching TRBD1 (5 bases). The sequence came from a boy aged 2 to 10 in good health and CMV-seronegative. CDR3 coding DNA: TGTGCCAGCAGCGTAGGGACAATCCAAGAGACCCAGTACTTC. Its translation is CASSVGTIQETQYF. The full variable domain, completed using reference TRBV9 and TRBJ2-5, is DSGVTQTPKHLITATGQRVTLRCSPRSGDLSVYWYQQSLDQGLQFLIQYYNGEERAKGNILERFSAQQFPDLHSELNLSSLELGDSALYFCASSVGTIQETQYFGPGTRLLVL.